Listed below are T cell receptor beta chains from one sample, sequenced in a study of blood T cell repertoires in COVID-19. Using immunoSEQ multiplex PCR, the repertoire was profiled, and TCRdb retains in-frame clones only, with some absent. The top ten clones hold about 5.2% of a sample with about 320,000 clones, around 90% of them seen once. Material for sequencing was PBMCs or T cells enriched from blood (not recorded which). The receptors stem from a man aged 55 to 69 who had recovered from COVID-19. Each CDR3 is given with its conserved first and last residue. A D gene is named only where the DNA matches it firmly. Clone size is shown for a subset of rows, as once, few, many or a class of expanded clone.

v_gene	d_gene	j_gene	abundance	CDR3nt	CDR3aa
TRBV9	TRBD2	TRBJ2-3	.	TGTGCCAGCAGCGTAGAAGGGACTAGCGGGTACACAGATACGCAGTATTTT	CASSVEGTSGYTDTQYF
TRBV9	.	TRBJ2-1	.	TGTGCCAGCAGCGGACAGCTTTATGAGCAGTTCTTC	CASSGQLYEQFF
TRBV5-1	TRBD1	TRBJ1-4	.	TGCGCCAGCTCGACAGGGTCTAATGAAAAACTGTTTTTT	CASSTGSNEKLFF
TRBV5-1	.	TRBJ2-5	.	TGCGCCAGCAGCTTGGGAGCGGCGGGGGCTCAAGAGACCCAGTACTTC	CASSLGAAGAQETQYF
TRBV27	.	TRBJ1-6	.	TGTGCCAGCAGTTCCCGACAGTTTTTCTCCTATAATTCACCCCTCCACTTT	CASSSRQFFSYNSPLHF
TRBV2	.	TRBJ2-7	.	TGTGCCAGCAGTCTACAGGGACAGTACTTC	CASSLQGQYF
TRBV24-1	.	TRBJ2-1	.	TGTGCCACCAGTTCAGGTGGCAGAACCTACAATGAGCAGTTCTTC	CATSSGGRTYNEQFF
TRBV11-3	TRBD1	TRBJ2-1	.	TGTGCCAGCAGCTTAGTGGGGGACAGTTTGGCCGGAGAGCAGTTCTTC	CASSLVGDSLAGEQFF
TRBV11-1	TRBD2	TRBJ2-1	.	TGTGCCAGCAGCCCCCCAGCGGGAGCAAGTAATGAGCAGTTCTTC	CASSPPAGASNEQFF
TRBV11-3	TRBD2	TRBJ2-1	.	TGTGCCAGCAGCGAACTAGCGGGAGGTTCCAATGAGCAGTTCTTC	CASSELAGGSNEQFF
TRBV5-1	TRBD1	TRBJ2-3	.	TGCGCCAGCAGCTTGGTAACAGGGGGCACAGATACGCAGTATTTT	CASSLVTGGTDTQYF
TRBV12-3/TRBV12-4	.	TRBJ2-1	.	TGTGCCAGCAGTCCCGGGATTCCTAATGAGCAGTTCTTC	CASSPGIPNEQFF
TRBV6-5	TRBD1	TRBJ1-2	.	TGTGCCAGCAGTTTCGGGACAGGGAGCTATGGCTACACCTTC	CASSFGTGSYGYTF
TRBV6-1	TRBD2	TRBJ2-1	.	TGTGCCAGCAGTGAACCGAGATCCCTTATAAGCGGGAGGGCCTACAATGAGCAGTTCTTC	CASSEPRSLISGRAYNEQFF
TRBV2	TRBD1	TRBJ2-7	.	TGTGCCAGCAGTGAATTTGGACAGGGCTACGAGCAGTACTTC	CASSEFGQGYEQYF
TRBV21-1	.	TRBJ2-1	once	TGTGCCCGCATAGCGGGAGTTAATGAGCAGTTCTTC	CARIAGVNEQFF
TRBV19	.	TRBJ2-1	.	TGTGCCAGTAGTTGGGCGAGCTCCTACAATGAGCAGTTCTTC	CASSWASSYNEQFF
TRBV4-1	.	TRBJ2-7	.	TGCGCCAGCAGCCAAGTCCGGGTTGAAGAGCAGTACTTC	CASSQVRVEEQYF
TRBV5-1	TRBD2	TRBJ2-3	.	TGCGCCAGCAGTCTAGCGGGGGCCACAGATACGCAGTATTTT	CASSLAGATDTQYF
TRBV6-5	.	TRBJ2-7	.	TGTGCCAGCAGCCAACAATGGAGCTCCTACGAGCAGTACTTC	CASSQQWSSYEQYF
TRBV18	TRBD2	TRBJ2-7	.	TGTGCCAGCTCACCAGTATCGGGAGGGCGCCACGAGCAGTACTTC	CASSPVSGGRHEQYF
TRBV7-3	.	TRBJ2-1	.	TGTGCCAGCAGCGCATTACAGGGAGCTTACAATGAGCAGTTCTTC	CASSALQGAYNEQFF
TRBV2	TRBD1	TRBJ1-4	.	TGTGCCAGCAATAAAGACAGGGGCCTAGGGGAAAAACTGTTTTTT	CASNKDRGLGEKLFF
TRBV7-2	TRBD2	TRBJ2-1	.	TGTGCCAGCAGCTTAGGGGGAGGGGCCTCCTACAATGAGCAGTTCTTC	CASSLGGGASYNEQFF
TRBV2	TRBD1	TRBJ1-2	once	TGTGCCAGCACCTTCTTGACAGGGGGCAATTATGGCTACACCTTC	CASTFLTGGNYGYTF
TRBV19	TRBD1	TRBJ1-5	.	TGTGCCAGTAGACTCTCCAGGGGGCTTCAGCCCCAGCATTTT	CASRLSRGLQPQHF
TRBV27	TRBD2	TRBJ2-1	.	TGTGCCAGCAGACCTAGCGGTGAGCAGTTCTTC	CASRPSGEQFF
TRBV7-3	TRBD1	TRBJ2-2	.	TGTGCCAGCAGAACAGGGGTGACCGGGGAGCTGTTTTTT	CASRTGVTGELFF
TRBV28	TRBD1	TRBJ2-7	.	TGTGCCAGCAGTTCGGGACAGGGTGGCGAGCAGTACTTC	CASSSGQGGEQYF
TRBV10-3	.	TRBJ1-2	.	TGTGCCACCCGGGAAGGTAGCAGGGGCTATGGCTACACCTTC	CATREGSRGYGYTF
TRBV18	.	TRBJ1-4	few	TGTGCCAGCTCCCAAAATCCGGGAACTAATAATGAAAAACTGTTTTTT	CASSQNPGTNNEKLFF
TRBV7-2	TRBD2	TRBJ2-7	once	TGTGCCAGCAGCTTGGGCCTAGCGGGAGTCGAGCAGTACTTC	CASSLGLAGVEQYF
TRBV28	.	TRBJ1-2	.	TGTGCCAGCAGTCCCCGGGCGGGGGGGTACTATGGCTACACCTTC	CASSPRAGGYYGYTF
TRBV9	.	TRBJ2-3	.	TGTGCCAGCAGCGTAGTACCGGGGAGCACAGATACGCAGTATTTT	CASSVVPGSTDTQYF
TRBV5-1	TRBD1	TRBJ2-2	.	TGCGCCAGCAGCCCCGGGACAGGACCTACGAACACCGGGGAGCTGTTTTTT	CASSPGTGPTNTGELFF
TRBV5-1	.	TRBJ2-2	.	TGCGCCAGCAGCTTGAGGGGACTGAACACCGGGGAGCTGTTTTTT	CASSLRGLNTGELFF
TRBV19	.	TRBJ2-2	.	TGTGCCAGTAACGCGGTAGGAAGATTGAACACCGGGGAGCTGTTTTTT	CASNAVGRLNTGELFF
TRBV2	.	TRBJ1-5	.	TGTGCCAGCAGTTACAGTCATAGCAATCAGCCCCAGCATTTT	CASSYSHSNQPQHF
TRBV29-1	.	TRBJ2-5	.	TGCAGCGTTGCCGGTACTCTCGCGGGCGGGGAGACCCAGTACTTC	CSVAGTLAGGETQYF
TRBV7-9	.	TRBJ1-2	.	TGTGCCAGCAGCTCTAGCGGCGGCTATGGCTACACCTTC	CASSSSGGYGYTF
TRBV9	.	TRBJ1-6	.	TGTGCCAGCAGCGTAGATCCGGGTGCCTATAATTCACCCCTCCACTTT	CASSVDPGAYNSPLHF
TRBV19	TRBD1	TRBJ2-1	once	TGTGCCAGTGGAACACAGGGGAATCCTAATGAGCAGTTCTTC	CASGTQGNPNEQFF